Listed here are 8 T cell receptor beta chains from one sample, sequenced in a study of cytomegalovirus exposure and HLA in healthy donors. Both 60 Vbeta primers and 13 Jbeta primers went into the PCR. Measured with immunoSEQ multiplex PCR; TCRdb has only the in-frame clones, and not every one. This table has under 200,000 clones, 81% appearing once. The source material was PBMCs. The source of these receptors is a woman in her late teens or twenties in good health and CMV-seronegative.

The chain combines TRBV28 with TRBJ1-2; TRBD1 agrees at 7 bases. The CDR3 is 13 residues long. V dropped 6 bases and J dropped 3; count of bases not matched to a gene: 4. CDR1 is MDHEN, CDR2 SYDVKM, per germline. CDR3 DNA: TGTGCCAGCAGCGGGGACAGCTACTATGGCTACACCTTC. Residues: CASSGDSYYGYTF.

V usage is TRBV29-1 and J usage is TRBJ2-1; D remains ambiguous. The length of the CDR3 is 17 residues. CDR1 SQVTM and CDR2 ANQGSEA come from the germline V gene. With 4 bases removed from V and 10 bases from J, the gap between germline ends came to 29 bases. CDR3 region: CSVGNTRLLTMPLEQFF. The CDR3 bases are TGCAGCGTTGGGAATACCAGGTTGCTTACAATGCCCCTAGAGCAGTTCTTC.

The chain joins TRBV4-1 to TRBJ2-5; 8 bases agree with TRBD2. This CDR3 contains 17 residues. Germline CDR1 is MGHRA and CDR2 is YSYEKL. The ends lost 0 bases at V and 5 bases at J; junction bases unmatched: 11. Written as DNA, the CDR3 is TGCGCCAGCAGCCAAGATCGGGTAGCGGGACGAGTTGAGACCCAGTACTTC. It translates to CASSQDRVAGRVETQYF.

This chain connects TRBV27 to TRBJ2-2; TRBD2 is a possible D gene (5 bases). The CDR3 is made up of 14 amino acids. Trimming pared 5 bases from V and 0 bases from J, leaving 7 bases between. Germline lookup yields CDR1 MNHEY and CDR2 SMNVEV (reference sequence). The CDR3 sequence is CASSPGANTGELFF. CDR3 sequence (DNA): TGTGCCAGCAGTCCCGGGGCGAACACCGGGGAGCTGTTTTTT.

J is TRBJ1-5 and V is TRBV4-1; 8 nucleotides align to TRBD1. The CDR3 totals 18 residues. The V gene end was trimmed by 3 bases and the J gene end by 5 bases; junction bases not matched to a gene: 15. Germline CDR1 and CDR2: MGHRA and YSYEKL. CDR3 DNA: TGCGCCAGCAGCCAGGGCGATAGAGGACAGGGAAGGGATCAGCCCCAGCATTTT. Translated, it gives CASSQGDRGQGRDQPQHF.

V and J are TRBV7-2 and TRBJ2-5; 10 nucleotides match TRBD2. The length of the CDR3 is 16 residues. V shed 1 base, J shed 3 bases, and the junction held 5 bases outside the gene matches. Germline V lookup: CDR1 SGHTA, CDR2 FQGNSA. The CDR3 DNA sequence: TGTGCCAGCAGCTTAGGAGGACTAGCGGCAAAAGAGACCCAGTACTTC. Protein: CASSLGGLAAKETQYF. The full variable domain, in which reference TRBV7-2 and TRBJ2-5 provide the parts outside the CDR3, is GAGVSQSPSNKVTEKGKDVELRCDPISGHTALYWYRQSLGQGLEFLIYFQGNSAPDKSGLPSDRFSAERTGGSVSTLTIQRTQQEDSAVYLCASSLGGLAAKETQYFGPGTRLLVL.

This clone was counted a few times. The chain couples TRBV6-1 to TRBJ2-3; 8 positions agree with TRBD2. Unmatched junction bases numbered 8, after V lost 10 bases and J lost 2 bases. The CDR3 is 14 residues long. The germline V gene has CDR1 MNHNS and CDR2 SASEGT. The chain's CDR3 is CATGREGLTDTQYF. Written as DNA, the CDR3 is TGTGCCACCGGGAGGGAGGGACTCACAGATACGCAGTATTTT.

The rearrangement links TRBV7-8 to TRBJ2-7; D not resolved. CDR1 and CDR2 (germline): SGHVS, FQNEAQ. The CDR3 is 14 amino acids. V was cut by 2 bases and J by 6 bases, with 14 bases left in between. The CDR3, as DNA: TGTGCCAGCAGCTTAAATCTAGGATTGGTCGAGCAGTACTTC. As protein: CASSLNLGLVEQYF.